This T cell receptor beta chain was found in a study of T cell changes during pregnancy in multiple sclerosis. CDR3 length equals 18 residues. Per the germline V gene, CDR1 is SGHRS and CDR2 is YFSETQ. Trimming removed 2 bases from V and 3 bases from J; junction bases left unmatched: 10. Profiled with immunoSEQ multiplex PCR; TCRdb holds only in-frame clones, not every one. There are around 86,000 clones in the sample; about 93% occur only once, and more than 0.8% lies in the top ten. This clonotype originated in a female donor with multiple sclerosis, enrolled in a pregnancy study. This material consisted of peripheral blood, taken in the first trimester of pregnancy. The V and J genes are TRBV5-1 and TRBJ2-3; 12 bases map to TRBD2. In DNA form, the CDR3 reads TGCGCCAGCAGCTTACTAGCGGGAGGAGGGTTTAGTACAGATACGCAGTATTTT. Translating it yields CASSLLAGGGFSTDTQYF.